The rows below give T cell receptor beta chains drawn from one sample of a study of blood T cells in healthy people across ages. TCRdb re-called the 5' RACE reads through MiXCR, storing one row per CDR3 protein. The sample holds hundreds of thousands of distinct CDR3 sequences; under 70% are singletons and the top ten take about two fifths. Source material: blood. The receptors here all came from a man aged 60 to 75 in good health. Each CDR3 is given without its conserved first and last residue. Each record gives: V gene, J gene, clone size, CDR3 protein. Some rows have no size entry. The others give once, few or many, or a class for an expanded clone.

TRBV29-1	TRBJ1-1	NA	SVDWGQYTEAF
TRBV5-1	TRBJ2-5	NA	ASSNGGTSGTQETQY
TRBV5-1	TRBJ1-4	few	ASSRDRPGEKLF
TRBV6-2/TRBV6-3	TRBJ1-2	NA	ASRPGQSNYGYT
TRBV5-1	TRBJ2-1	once	ASSPLPAGAYNEQF
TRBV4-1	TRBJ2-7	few	ASSQRGDRAYEQY
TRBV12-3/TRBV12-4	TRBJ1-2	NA	ASSLQGKTGYT
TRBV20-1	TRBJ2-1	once	SAPDQYNEQF
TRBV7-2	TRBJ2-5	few	ASSAAGGGETQY
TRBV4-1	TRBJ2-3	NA	ASTKSGQGTDTQY
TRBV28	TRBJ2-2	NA	ASSWGGADTGELF
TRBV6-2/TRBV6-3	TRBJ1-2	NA	ASSYPSQGMLTNYGYT
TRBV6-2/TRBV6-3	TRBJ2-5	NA	ASSGSRETQY
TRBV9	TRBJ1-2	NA	ASSVGQGAEDGYT
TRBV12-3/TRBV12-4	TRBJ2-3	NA	ASSFPLDTQY
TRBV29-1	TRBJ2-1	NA	SVEEGGGQF
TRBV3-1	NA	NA	ASSQWSETQY
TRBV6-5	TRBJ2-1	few	ASKGLAGGYNEQF